This T cell receptor beta chain was recovered during a study of technical replicates of blood from several donors. V lost 4 bases and J lost 1; bases outside the gene matches: 0. The CDR3 sequence is 13 residues long. In germline, CDR1 is LGHNA, CDR2 YSLEER. TCRdb keeps only in-frame clones here, not all; method: immunoSEQ multiplex PCR. The sample consists of approximately 75,000 clones, around 95% of them appearing once. This chain connects TRBV4-3 to TRBJ2-7; TRBD2 matches 8 bases. The sequence was obtained from a human donor in good health. The sample consisted of T cells isolated from PBMCs. The CDR3, as DNA: TGCGCCAGCAGCCCTAGCGGGTCCTACGAGCAGTACTTC. It encodes CASSPSGSYEQYF.